The 19 T cell receptor beta chains below were found in one sample sequenced in a study of Graves' ophthalmopathy and Graves' hyperthyroidism. The authors amplified TCR beta CDR3 regions, and they did so from RNA transcripts for repertoire sequencing. Investigators did first-round RT-PCR with HTBI primers, then second-round multiplex PCR. TCRdb processed the multiplex PCR reads anew with MiXCR; each CDR3 protein has one entry. This table has approximately 640,000 distinct CDR3 sequences, over 40% appearing once. Sequences were obtained from peripheral blood. These receptors were obtained from an adult man with Graves' ophthalmopathy.

The V and J genes are TRBV4-3 and TRBJ2-7; D is ambiguous. The germline V gene encodes CDR1 LGHNA and CDR2 YSLEER. The CDR3 runs 14 residues. The V and J ends lost 3 bases and 0 bases respectively, with 9 bases between them. CDR3 residues: CASSHTLSSYEQYF. As DNA, the CDR3 is TGCGCCAGCAGCCATACCTTGAGCTCCTACGAGCAGTACTTC.

This clonotype has just a few counts. The chain has TRBV5-6 and TRBJ2-7; perhaps TRBD2 as D (5 bases). The CDR3 loop spans 16 amino acids. V gave up 2 bases and J gave up 6 bases, with 21 bases separating them. The germline V gene encodes CDR1 SGHDT and CDR2 YYEEEE. CDR3 protein: CASSLGLSGSRGEQYF. The CDR3 bases are TGTGCCAGCAGCTTAGGCCTGTCTGGGTCTCGGGGCGAGCAGTACTTC. Full variable domain (rest looked up from reference TRBV5-6 and TRBJ2-7): DAGVTQSPTHLIKTRGQQVTLRCSPKSGHDTVSWYQQALGQGPQFIFQYYEEEERQRGNFPDRFSGHQFPNYSSELNVNALLLGDSALYLCASSLGLSGSRGEQYFGPGTRLTVT.

This clonotype was found many times. The CDR3 is CATSIDRSGANVLTF. In nucleotides, the CDR3 is TGTGCCACCAGCATCGACAGGTCAGGGGCCAACGTCCTGACTTTC. The rearrangement joins TRBV15 to TRBJ2-6, with D perhaps TRBD1 (6 bases). CDR3 size: 15 residues. From germline, CDR1 is LNHNV and CDR2 YYDKDF (reference sequence). Trimming shortened V by 4 bases and J by 4 bases, and 11 bases separated the two germline ends. The variable domain in full, with the rest retrieved from reference TRBV15 and TRBJ2-6, is DAMVIQNPRYQVTQFGKPVTLSCSQTLNHNVMYWYQQKSSQAPKLLFHYYDKDFNNEADTPDNFQSRRPNTSFCFLDIRSPGLGDTAMYLCATSIDRSGANVLTFGAGSRLTVL.

This clonotype was detected ten times or more. This chain joins TRBV7-2 and TRBJ1-1; a weak D match, TRBD1 (5 bases). Germline V CDR1 and CDR2: SGHTA, FQGNSA. There are 13 residues in the CDR3. The V gene lost 0 bases and the J gene lost 7 bases, with 9 bases spanning the gap. Written as DNA, the CDR3 is TGTGCCAGCAGCTTAGCTCGGGGGGTTGAAGCTTTCTTT. It translates to CASSLARGVEAFF. The variable domain in full, with the rest retrieved from reference TRBV7-2 and TRBJ1-1, is GAGVSQSPSNKVTEKGKDVELRCDPISGHTALYWYRQSLGQGLEFLIYFQGNSAPDKSGLPSDRFSAERTGGSVSTLTIQRTQQEDSAVYLCASSLARGVEAFFGQGTRLTVV.

The chain is built from TRBV20-1 and TRBJ1-4, with D uncertain. V was pared by 0 bases and J by 0 bases, with 5 bases between. CDR1 is DFQATT and CDR2 is SNEGSKA in the germline V gene (reference sequence). CDR3 length: 14 residues. In DNA, the CDR3 is TGCAGTGCTAGAGACAGAGCAACTAATGAAAAACTGTTTTTT. Translated: CSARDRATNEKLFF.

The chain is built from TRBV15 and TRBJ1-1, with 7 nucleotides matching TRBD1. Looked up from germline, CDR1 is LNHNV and CDR2 is YYDKDF (reference sequence). With V trimmed by 0 bases and J by 0 bases, 10 bases remained unmatched. This CDR3 has 18 amino acids. The CDR3 loop reads CATSRDQGAGGLNTEAFF. CDR3 DNA sequence: TGTGCCACCAGCAGAGATCAAGGGGCAGGGGGTTTGAACACTGAAGCTTTCTTT.

V is TRBV6-1 and J is TRBJ2-7, with a weak D call TRBD2 (5 bases). The DNA end is a closer match to TRBJ2-5, so the J assignment may be wrong. The V gene's germline CDR1 is MNHNS and CDR2 SASEGT. CDR3 length: 13 amino acids. The CDR3 bases are TGTGCCAGCAGTGAACGGGGAAAGGAGACCCAGTACTTC. Its translation is CASSERGKETQYF.

This clonotype turned up a few times. The CDR3 here is CATSDRGGTAYGYTF. The CDR3 nucleotides read TGTGCCACCAGTGATCGAGGAGGGACAGCCTATGGCTACACCTTC. The V call is TRBV24-1, the J call TRBJ1-2; TRBD1 agrees at 7 bases. The V gene's germline CDR1 is KGHDR and CDR2 SFDVKD. V dropped 3 bases and J dropped 4; count of bases not matched to a gene: 7. The CDR3 extends over 15 amino acids.

A note on this clonotype: It may be a read error: a sequence one base away is much more abundant. The gene calls are TRBV7-8 and TRBJ2-5; D possibly corresponds to TRBD2 (7 bases). The CDR3 extends over 16 amino acids. Germline CDR1 SGHVS, CDR2 FQNEAQ. Deletions cut 5 bases from V and 5 bases from J, with 21 bases between. DNA for the CDR3: TGTGCCAGCAGCCCGAACCTTCGGGGGGCCCGGGAGACCCAGTACTTC. Translated, it gives CASSPNLRGARETQYF.

This clonotype was detected only a few times. Since a much larger clone is just one base distant, this may be a read error. This chain joins TRBV10-3 and TRBJ2-7, with TRBD1 matching 7 bases. CDR3 size: 14 residues. Germline V gene data show CDR1 as ENHRY and CDR2 as SYGVKD. Written as DNA, the CDR3 is TGTGCCATCAGTGAGCGGGACAGAGCCTACGGGCAGTACTTC. Its protein is CAISERDRAYGQYF.

This clonotype came up a few times. The genes are TRBV5-1 and TRBJ1-1; D is perhaps TRBD1 (5 bases). Germline V gene data show CDR1 as SGHRS and CDR2 as YFSETQ. CDR3 length: 17 residues. The V gene lost 0 bases and the J gene lost 1 base, with 16 bases spanning the gap. This CDR3 reads CASSLAGAQGENTEAFF. CDR3 coding DNA: TGCGCCAGCAGCTTGGCCGGGGCGCAAGGGGAGAACACTGAAGCTTTCTTT.

The CDR3 DNA follows: TGTGCCAGCAGCCAAGGTGAGGATAATGAGCAGTTCTTC. Translation gives CASSQGEDNEQFF. The gene calls are TRBV14 and TRBJ2-1; D unresolved. The CDR3 is 13 residues long. Trimming cost V 1 base and J 7 bases, with 8 bases left between them. Germline CDR1 SGHDN, CDR2 FVKESK.

In this sample, this clonotype turned up many times. The genes are TRBV20-1 and TRBJ1-6; maybe TRBD1 (6 bases). Germline V lookup: CDR1 DFQATT, CDR2 SNEGSKA (reference sequence). This CDR3 comprises 15 residues. Between the trimmed V and J ends, which lost 1 base and 0 bases, there was a span of 7 bases. DNA for the CDR3: TGCAGTGCTAGAGTGGACAGCTCCTATAATTCACCCCTCCACTTT. Protein: CSARVDSSYNSPLHF.

The chain employs TRBV29-1 and TRBJ2-5; D may be TRBD1 (5 bases). The V gene's germline CDR1 is SQVTM and CDR2 ANQGSEA. The CDR3 consists of 13 residues. Deletions cut 8 bases from V and 5 bases from J, with 18 bases between. The CDR3 coding sequence is TGCAGCTCTAGGTTCAGGGTAGGGGAGACCCAGTACTTC. This gives the protein CSSRFRVGETQYF.

The rearrangement uses TRBV18 and TRBJ2-5; the match to TRBD1 covers 8 bases. Trimming at V came to 2 bases and at J to 5 bases, leaving 7 bases not matched to a gene. The length of the CDR3 is 15 residues. CDR1 KGHSH and CDR2 LQKENI come from the germline V gene. CDR3 sequence reads: CASSPRTGFVETQYF. The CDR3 bases are TGTGCCAGCTCACCAAGGACAGGGTTTGTGGAGACCCAGTACTTC.

This clonotype showed up just a few times. V and J are TRBV6-6 and TRBJ1-1; D is perhaps TRBD1 (6 bases). The V and J ends lost 6 bases and 6 bases respectively, with 11 bases between them. This CDR3 has 12 residues. CDR1 and CDR2 from the germline V gene are MNHNY and SVGAGI (reference sequence). CDR3 DNA sequence: TGTGCCAGCAGCTCCGGGGGGCCTGAAGCTTTCTTT. It codes for CASSSGGPEAFF.

This clonotype was found a few times. CDR3 in amino acids: CASSPGGPNTDTQYF. Written as DNA, the CDR3 is TGTGCCAGCAGCCCAGGCGGGCCGAACACAGATACGCAGTATTTT. The chain uses TRBV7-9 and TRBJ2-3, with D maybe TRBD2 (5 bases). Trimming pared 5 bases from V and 2 bases from J, leaving 14 bases between. CDR1 SEHNR and CDR2 FQNEAQ come from the germline V gene (reference sequence). The CDR3 consists of 15 residues.

This clonotype occurred many times. V usage is TRBV6-1 and J usage is TRBJ2-7; D is possibly TRBD1 (8 bases). Germline lookup yields CDR1 MNHNS and CDR2 SASEGT. Trimming removed 4 bases from V and 3 bases from J, with 13 bases in between. This CDR3 region has 14 residues. The CDR3 DNA reads TGTGCCAGCAGTGGGACAGGGAGGGGCTACGAGCAGTACTTC. As protein: CASSGTGRGYEQYF.

The chain uses TRBV25-1 and TRBJ2-7, with 7 bases aligning to TRBD2. The junction had 7 bases not matched to a gene; V was cut back by 1 base and J by 7 bases. The germline gives CDR1 MGHDK, CDR2 SYGVNS. The CDR3 is made up of 14 amino acids. CDR3 bases: TGTGCCAGCAGTGAATTTGGGACTACTAGTGAGCAGTACTTC. Translating gives CASSEFGTTSEQYF.